The entry below describes one T cell receptor (beta chain). These data come from a study of control samples from healthy donors and cancer patients. Clones were sequenced by immunoSEQ multiplex PCR, and TCRdb holds only the in-frame ones, with some missing. This sample has over 150,000 clones, with around 94% found just once. This clonotype was obtained from a woman aged 18 to 35 in good health. The sample was blood.

The CDR3 reads CASSLIAFTEAFF. The CDR3 nucleotides read TGTGCCAGCAGCTTAATCGCCTTCACTGAAGCTTTCTTT. V usage is TRBV7-2 and J usage is TRBJ1-1, with D unclear. The germline V gene has CDR1 SGHTA and CDR2 FQGNSA. CDR3 length equals 13 residues. Trimming pared 2 bases from V and 4 bases from J, leaving 8 bases between. Full variable domain (rest looked up from reference TRBV7-2 and TRBJ1-1): GAGVSQSPSNKVTEKGKDVELRCDPISGHTALYWYRQSLGQGLEFLIYFQGNSAPDKSGLPSDRFSAERTGGSVSTLTIQRTQQEDSAVYLCASSLIAFTEAFFGQGTRLTVV.